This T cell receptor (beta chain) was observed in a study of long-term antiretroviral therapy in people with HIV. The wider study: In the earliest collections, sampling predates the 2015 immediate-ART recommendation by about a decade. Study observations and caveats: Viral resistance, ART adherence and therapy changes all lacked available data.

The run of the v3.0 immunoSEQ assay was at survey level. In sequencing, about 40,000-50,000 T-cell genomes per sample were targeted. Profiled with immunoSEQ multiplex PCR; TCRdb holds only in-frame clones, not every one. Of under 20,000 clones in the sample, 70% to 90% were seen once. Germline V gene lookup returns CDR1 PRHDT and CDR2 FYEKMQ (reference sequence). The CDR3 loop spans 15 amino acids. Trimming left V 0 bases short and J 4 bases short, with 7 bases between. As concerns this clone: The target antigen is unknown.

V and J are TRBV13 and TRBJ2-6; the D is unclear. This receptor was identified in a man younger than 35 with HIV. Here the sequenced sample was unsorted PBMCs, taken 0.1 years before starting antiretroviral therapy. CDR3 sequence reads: CASSLGGAGANVLTF. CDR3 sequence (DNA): TGTGCCAGCAGCTTAGGCGGAGCAGGGGCCAACGTCCTGACTTTC.